This entry lists 32 T cell receptor beta chains sequenced from one sample in a study of shared clonotypes between healthy human individuals. Terminally differentiated effector memory CD45RA+ cells were left out of the naive CD8 fraction, which was CD45RO-negative and positively selected for CCR7. Only in-frame clones appear in the TCRdb table, and some are missing; sequencing was by immunoSEQ multiplex PCR. The sample contains hundreds of thousands of clones, less than 97% of which appear only once. Sequencing was done on a sample of naive CD8+ T cells sorted from blood. The receptors come from a young woman in good health.

The chain is built from TRBV11-2 and TRBJ2-1; D uncertain. CDR1 is SGHAT and CDR2 is FQNNGV in the germline V gene. V was clipped by 1 base and J by 9 bases, with 16 bases between them. There are 15 residues in the CDR3. CDR3 region: CASSLGTMTRSEQFF. CDR3 coding DNA: TGTGCCAGCAGCTTAGGTACGATGACAAGGAGTGAGCAGTTCTTC.

The genes are TRBV4-1 and TRBJ2-1; no firm D call. The CDR3 spans 14 residues. The germline V gene encodes CDR1 MGHRA and CDR2 YSYEKL. V dropped 1 base and J dropped 4 bases, with 8 bases sitting between them. The CDR3 is CASSQGVLYNEQFF. Written as DNA, the CDR3 is TGCGCCAGCAGCCAAGGAGTTCTTTACAATGAGCAGTTCTTC.

In regard to this clone: One junction end disagrees with the germline gene, perhaps due to a read error. The CDR3 nucleotides read TGCAGTGTTAGAAGGGTGGCTGAGCAGTTCTTC. The encoded protein is CSVRRVAEQFF. The genes are TRBV20-1 and TRBJ2-1; D unclear. CDR1 and CDR2 (germline): DFQATT, SNEGSKA (reference sequence). The CDR3 is 11 amino acids.

Comments on this clone: Other DNA sequences of this sample code for an identical CDR3. The rearrangement links TRBV9 to TRBJ2-5; 7 bases fit TRBD2. CDR1 is SGDLS and CDR2 is YYNGEE in the germline V gene. Germline trimming cut 0 bases from V and 5 bases from J; bases unmatched to any gene: 4. This CDR3 is built from 14 residues. DNA for the CDR3: TGTGCCAGCAGCGTAGGCGGGAGTGGGGAGACCCAGTACTTC. As protein: CASSVGGSGETQYF. The whole variable domain, filled in from reference TRBV9 and TRBJ2-5, reads DSGVTQTPKHLITATGQRVTLRCSPRSGDLSVYWYQQSLDQGLQFLIQYYNGEERAKGNILERFSAQQFPDLHSELNLSSLELGDSALYFCASSVGGSGETQYFGPGTRLLVL.

This clone showed up just once. Other DNA sequences in the sample encode the same CDR3. J is TRBJ2-5 and V is TRBV28; possible D gene TRBD1, 5 bases. The CDR3 sequence is 14 residues long. Trimming took 8 bases from V and 0 from J, leaving 13 bases between them. Germline V CDR1 and CDR2: MDHEN, SYDVKM. The CDR3 here is CASRTDRNQETQYF. CDR3 sequence (DNA): TGTGCCAGCCGGACCGACAGAAACCAAGAGACCCAGTACTTC.

The V gene is TRBV9, the J gene TRBJ1-2, with 8 nucleotides matching TRBD1. From germline, CDR1 is SGDLS and CDR2 YYNGEE. The ends lost 3 bases at V and 3 bases at J; junction bases unmatched: 7. The CDR3 is 15 residues long. DNA of the CDR3: TGTGCCAGCAGCGGATACAGGGGGATCGACTATGGCTACACCTTC. Translation gives CASSGYRGIDYGYTF.

A single count supports this clone. The chain carries TRBV6-5 and TRBJ1-5; D may be TRBD1 (6 bases). CDR3 size: 15 residues. Germline lookup yields CDR1 MNHEY and CDR2 SVGAGI. V was shortened by 4 bases and J by 0 bases, with 10 bases between the two germline ends. CDR3 in amino acids: CASSSHRASNQPQHF. The CDR3 DNA follows: TGTGCCAGCAGTTCCCACAGGGCTAGCAATCAGCCCCAGCATTTT.

This chain connects TRBV19 to TRBJ2-7, with D perhaps TRBD2 (5 bases). Trimming cost V 3 bases and J 3 bases, with 12 bases left between them. Per germline, CDR1 LNHDA and CDR2 SQIVND (reference sequence). This CDR3 comprises 14 residues. The CDR3 region is CASSMWAGRYEQYF. CDR3 sequence (DNA): TGTGCCAGTAGTATGTGGGCGGGCCGCTACGAGCAGTACTTC.

The chain is built from TRBV12-2 and TRBJ1-4; the D call TRBD1 from the table was never checked on the DNA. TRBV12-2 is reported as a pseudogene. This CDR3 is built from 16 residues. Written as DNA, the CDR3 is TGTGCAAGTCGCTTCATTAACAACCACCCGCCCGAAAAACTGTTTTTT. It yields the protein CASRFINNHPPEKLFF.

This rearrangement joins TRBV2 to TRBJ2-7; either TRBD1 or TRBD2 may supply D (5 bases each). Trimming stripped 3 bases from V and 2 bases from J, with 14 bases between. Germline CDR1 reads SNHLY; CDR2 reads FYNNEI. The CDR3 loop spans 15 amino acids. CDR3 bases: TGTGCCAGCAGTGAGGGGCCGGGATCAACCTACGAGCAGTACTTC. Protein: CASSEGPGSTYEQYF.

V gene TRBV29-1 combines with J gene TRBJ2-5, with D maybe TRBD2 (5 bases). This CDR3 has 13 residues. V shed 5 bases and J shed 2 bases, with 12 bases lying between them. Looked up from germline, CDR1 is SQVTM and CDR2 is ANQGSEA. CDR3 coding DNA: TGCAGCGTTAGCGGCGGGCCGCAAGAGACCCAGTACTTC. Its protein is CSVSGGPQETQYF. Using reference TRBV29-1 and TRBJ2-5 for the parts outside the CDR3, the full variable domain is SAVISQKPSRDICQRGTSLTIQCQVDSQVTMMFWYRQQPGQSLTLIATANQGSEATYESGFVIDKFPISRPNLTFSTLTVSNMSPEDSSIYLCSVSGGPQETQYFGPGTRLLVL.

This clone showed up just once. V usage is TRBV4-1 and J usage is TRBJ1-3, with 8 bases lining up with TRBD1. CDR1 is MGHRA, CDR2 YSYEKL, per germline. The CDR3 spans 17 residues. The J segment lost 2 bases and the V segment lost 2 bases, leaving 8 bases of the junction unmatched. The CDR3 coding sequence is TGCGCCAGCAGCCAACTGGGACAGGTCGGCCCTGGAAACACCATATATTTT. As protein: CASSQLGQVGPGNTIYF.

The rearrangement joins TRBV5-1 to TRBJ2-7, with 11 bases identical to TRBD2. V lost 7 bases, J lost 3 bases, and 12 bases stayed unmatched. Germline CDR1 reads SGHRS; CDR2 reads YFSETQ. The CDR3 consists of 16 residues. CDR3 nucleotide sequence: TGCGCCAGCGGACTAGCGGGTGGGGGGTCCCTCTACGAGCAGTACTTC. Its protein product is CASGLAGGGSLYEQYF.

The chain carries TRBV27 and TRBJ2-7; 7 bases map to TRBD2. The CDR3 is 13 amino acids. V was pared by 4 bases and J by 2 bases, with 2 bases of the junction left unmatched. From germline, CDR1 is MNHEY and CDR2 SMNVEV (reference sequence). The CDR3 here is CASSWSGAYEQYF. DNA of the CDR3: TGTGCCAGCAGTTGGAGCGGGGCCTACGAGCAGTACTTC.

This chain connects TRBV2 to TRBJ2-3, with D perhaps TRBD2 (7 bases). The germline gives CDR1 SNHLY, CDR2 FYNNEI. The CDR3 is 14 residues long. Trimming removed 6 bases at V and 4 bases at J, with 14 bases between. CDR3 residues: CASRGGGLPDTQYF. CDR3 bases: TGTGCCAGCAGAGGGGGGGGGCTTCCAGATACGCAGTATTTT.

V usage is TRBV18 and J usage is TRBJ2-1; D is possibly TRBD1 (5 bases). Trimming shortened V by 2 bases and J by 2 bases, and 10 bases separated the two germline ends. The CDR3 totals 15 residues. CDR1 KGHSH and CDR2 LQKENI come from the germline V gene. The CDR3 nucleotides are TGTGCCAGCTCACCATTTAGGGGTCCCTACAATGAGCAGTTCTTC. Translated, it gives CASSPFRGPYNEQFF.

V is TRBV29-1 and J is TRBJ1-2; 9 positions match TRBD1. This CDR3 comprises 13 residues. Germline V CDR1 and CDR2: SQVTM, ANQGSEA. V shed 3 bases and J 4 bases; nucleotides not matched to a gene: 3. CDR3 bases: TGCAGCGTTGAGGAGACAGGGGGCTATGGCTACACCTTC. Encoded protein: CSVEETGGYGYTF.

The V and J genes are TRBV19 and TRBJ1-5; D remains unclear. Trimming cost V 4 bases and J 1 base, with 8 bases left between them. There are 14 residues in the CDR3. Germline V gene lookup returns CDR1 LNHDA and CDR2 SQIVND (reference sequence). The CDR3: CASSNRISNQPQHF. CDR3 bases: TGTGCCAGTAGTAACAGAATCAGCAATCAGCCCCAGCATTTT.

This clone showed up just once. The chain combines TRBV28 with TRBJ2-5; a weak D match, TRBD2 (7 bases). The CDR3 is 19 residues long. Germline CDR1 and CDR2: MDHEN and SYDVKM. V was trimmed by 7 bases and J by 1 base, leaving 28 bases between them. CDR3 sequence: CASNIGPGEVRGIQETQYF. CDR3 DNA: TGTGCCAGCAACATTGGACCAGGGGAGGTGCGGGGGATCCAAGAGACCCAGTACTTC.

The chain joins TRBV5-1 to TRBJ2-3, with D perhaps given as TRBD1 or TRBD2 (7 bases each). V was cut by 0 bases and J by 5 bases, with 16 bases left in between. The CDR3 sequence is 16 residues long. CDR1 is SGHRS, CDR2 YFSETQ, per germline. CDR3 coding DNA: TGCGCCAGCAGCTTGGTTTCGGCAGGGGGGGAAGATACGCAGTATTTT. Protein: CASSLVSAGGEDTQYF.

The chain employs TRBV6-6 and TRBJ1-5, with D uncertain. The V end was cut by 4 bases, the J end by 2 bases, with 9 bases between. Germline-derived CDR1 and CDR2 are MNHNY and SVGAGI (reference sequence). This CDR3 is built from 14 residues. This CDR3 reads CASSSISGNQPQHF. CDR3 bases: TGTGCCAGCAGTTCAATTTCAGGCAATCAGCCCCAGCATTTT.

The chain carries TRBV4-1 and TRBJ2-5; 9 bases align to TRBD1. Near its end, the DNA agrees better with TRBJ2-7, so the J call may be wrong. The V gene's germline CDR1 is MGHRA and CDR2 YSYEKL. The CDR3 spans 15 residues. The CDR3 here is CASSPSWDRVHEQYF. DNA of the CDR3: TGCGCCAGCAGCCCCTCCTGGGACAGGGTCCACGAGCAGTACTTC.

The sample holds many counts of this clone. The genes are TRBV27 and TRBJ2-2; 14 nucleotides match TRBD2. Germline V gene sequence: CDR1 MNHEY, CDR2 SMNVEV (reference sequence). Germline trimming cut 6 bases from V and 7 bases from J; bases unmatched to any gene: 7. The length of the CDR3 is 16 residues. As DNA, the CDR3 is TGTGCCAGCAGCCCGGGACTAGCGGGAGATGACGGGGAGCTGTTTTTT. This translates into CASSPGLAGDDGELFF.

The chain joins TRBV5-6 to TRBJ1-1; possible D gene TRBD1, 6 bases. Germline V CDR1 and CDR2: SGHDT, YYEEEE. Between the trimmed V and J ends, which lost 1 base and 6 bases, there was a span of 13 bases. The CDR3 has 14 residues. DNA of the CDR3: TGTGCCAGCAGCTTGTCGGCAGGGGTGGCTGAAGCTTTCTTT. Protein product: CASSLSAGVAEAFF.

CDR3 coding DNA: TGTGCCAGCAGCTTAAACCCGACGGTGGTGGGAAACACCATATATTTT. This sequence encodes CASSLNPTVVGNTIYF. V and J are TRBV11-2 and TRBJ1-3, with D unresolved. CDR1 is SGHAT and CDR2 is FQNNGV in the germline V gene. Trimming cost V 2 bases and J 4 bases, with 15 bases left between them. The CDR3 contains 16 residues.

V gene TRBV6-5 combines with J gene TRBJ2-5; D perhaps matches TRBD2 (5 bases). V was shortened by 0 bases and J by 9 bases, with 20 bases between the two germline ends. Germline V CDR1 and CDR2: MNHEY, SVGAGI. The CDR3 runs 16 residues. The CDR3, as DNA: TGTGCCAGCAGTTACTCTTTCCAAGAGGGTTTAGTGGCCCAGTACTTC. This encodes CASSYSFQEGLVAQYF.

The chain has TRBV4-1 and TRBJ2-5, with 10 bases lining up with TRBD2. The assigned J gene may be wrong: the sequence end matches TRBJ2-7 better. CDR1 and CDR2 from the germline V gene are MGHRA and YSYEKL. The CDR3 extends over 14 amino acids. The CDR3 sequence is CASSQVLAGDEQYF. The CDR3 region has the DNA TGCGCCAGCAGCCAAGTCCTAGCGGGAGACGAGCAGTACTTC.

The rearrangement links TRBV28 to TRBJ2-5; 9 nucleotides agree with TRBD2. The V gene end was trimmed by 6 bases and the J gene end by 2 bases; junction bases not matched to a gene: 7. This CDR3 comprises 15 residues. Germline CDR1 MDHEN, CDR2 SYDVKM. The CDR3 bases are TGTGCCAGCAGCCCGACTAGCGGTCCTCAAGAGACCCAGTACTTC. Encoded protein: CASSPTSGPQETQYF.

V gene TRBV27 combines with J gene TRBJ2-7, with unresolved D. This CDR3 region has 16 residues. Germline assignment: CDR1 MNHEY and CDR2 SMNVEV (reference sequence). The ends were cut back, 3 bases at V and 6 bases at J, with 21 bases in the middle. The DNA of the CDR3 is TGTGCCAGCAGTTTTAGTCTACTTAGTCCCGCTAGCGAGCAGTACTTC. It specifies CASSFSLLSPASEQYF.

J is TRBJ2-5 and V is TRBV9; 8 bases match TRBD2. Germline lookup yields CDR1 SGDLS and CDR2 YYNGEE. V shed 0 bases and J 4 bases; nucleotides not matched to a gene: 11. CDR3 size: 17 residues. CDR3: CASSVGFGRANRETQYF. CDR3 nucleotide sequence: TGTGCCAGCAGCGTAGGCTTCGGGAGGGCAAATAGAGAGACCCAGTACTTC.

The V and J genes are TRBV7-9 and TRBJ2-7; D ambiguous. Trimming removed 5 bases at V and 0 bases at J, with 14 bases between. In germline, CDR1 is SEHNR, CDR2 FQNEAQ (reference sequence). The length of the CDR3 is 15 residues. The CDR3 sequence is CASSPRPSSSYEQYF. DNA for the CDR3: TGTGCCAGCAGCCCCCGGCCTTCGAGCTCCTACGAGCAGTACTTC.

V gene TRBV5-5 combines with J gene TRBJ2-7, with D perhaps TRBD1 (5 bases). The germline gives CDR1 SGHKS, CDR2 YYEKEE (reference sequence). V lost 0 bases and J lost 5, with 12 bases in between. The CDR3 loop spans 14 amino acids. For the CDR3, the DNA is TGTGCCAGCAGCTTGGGCCAGGGCTTGGACGAGCAGTACTTC. It specifies CASSLGQGLDEQYF.